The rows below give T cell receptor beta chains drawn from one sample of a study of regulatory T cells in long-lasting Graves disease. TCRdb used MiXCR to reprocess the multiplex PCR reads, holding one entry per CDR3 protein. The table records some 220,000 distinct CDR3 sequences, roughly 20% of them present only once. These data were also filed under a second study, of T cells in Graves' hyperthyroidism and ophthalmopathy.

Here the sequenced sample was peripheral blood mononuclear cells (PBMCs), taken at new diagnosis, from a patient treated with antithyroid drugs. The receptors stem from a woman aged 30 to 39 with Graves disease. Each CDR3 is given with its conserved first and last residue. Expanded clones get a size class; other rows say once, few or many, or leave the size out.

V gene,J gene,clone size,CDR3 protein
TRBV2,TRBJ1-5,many,CASSEWSNSNQPQHF
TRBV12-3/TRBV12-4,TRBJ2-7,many,CASSLMGGYEQYF
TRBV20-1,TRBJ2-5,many,CSASLPGVTETQYF
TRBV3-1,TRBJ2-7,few,CASSQRGSEQYF
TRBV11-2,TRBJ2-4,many,CASSQRGPLAKNIQYF
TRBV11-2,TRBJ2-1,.,CASSLDPALAAYNDQCF
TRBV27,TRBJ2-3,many,CASSLGQGLDTQYF
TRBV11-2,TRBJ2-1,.,CASSWPRLSGIHYNEQFF
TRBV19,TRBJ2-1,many,CASSRVASGRGSYNEQFF
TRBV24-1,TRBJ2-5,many,CATSDRDRAGETQYF
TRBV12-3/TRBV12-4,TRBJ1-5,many,CASRPPGQGVSQPQHF
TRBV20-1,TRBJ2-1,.,CSARDTTLDSEQFF
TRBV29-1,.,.,CSVGTGDDYEQYF
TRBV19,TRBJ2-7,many,CASSIPGRIYEQYF
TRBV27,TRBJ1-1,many,CASSRQGVGTEAFF
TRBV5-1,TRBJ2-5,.,CASSFSSFRETQYF
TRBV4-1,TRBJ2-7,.,CASSQGSSGTKSRYEQYF
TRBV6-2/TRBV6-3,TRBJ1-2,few,CASSSLTTRNNYGYTF
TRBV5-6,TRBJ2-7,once,CASSFPGQWDEQYF
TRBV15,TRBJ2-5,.,CATSRLGQVETQYF
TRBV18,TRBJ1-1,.,CASSPRGITGGTEAFF
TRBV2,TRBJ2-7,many,CASSRLAGGNEQYF
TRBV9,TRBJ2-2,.,CASTRTPNTGELFF
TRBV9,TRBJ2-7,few,CASIYPDISTKNEQYF
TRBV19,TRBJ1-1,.,CASSIPLRWGTEAFF
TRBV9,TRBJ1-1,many,CASGLTQQGRVTEAFF
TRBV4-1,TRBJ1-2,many,CASSQGQGWDYGYTF
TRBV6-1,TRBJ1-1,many,CAIQMTENTEAFF
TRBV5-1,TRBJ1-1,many,CASSLVSGEAYEAFF
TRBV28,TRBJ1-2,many,CASSIGGGGYGYTF
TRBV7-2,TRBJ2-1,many,CASSAPGLVTEQFF
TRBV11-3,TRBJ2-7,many,CASSYPLGEQYF
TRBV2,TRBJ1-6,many,CASSVSEGKDYNSPLHF
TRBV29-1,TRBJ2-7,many,CSVVNPYEQYF
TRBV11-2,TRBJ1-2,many,CASSLVGVMNYGYTF